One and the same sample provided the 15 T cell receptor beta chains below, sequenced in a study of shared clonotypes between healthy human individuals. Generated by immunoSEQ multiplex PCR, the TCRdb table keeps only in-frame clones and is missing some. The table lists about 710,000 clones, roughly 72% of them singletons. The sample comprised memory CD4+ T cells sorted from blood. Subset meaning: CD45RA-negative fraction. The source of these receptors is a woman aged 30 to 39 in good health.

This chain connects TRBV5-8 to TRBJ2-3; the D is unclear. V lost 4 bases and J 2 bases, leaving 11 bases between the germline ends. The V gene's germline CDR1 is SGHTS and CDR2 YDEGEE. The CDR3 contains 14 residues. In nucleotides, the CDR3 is TGTGCCAGCAGCCGCGACCAATCCACAGATACGCAGTATTTT. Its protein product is CASSRDQSTDTQYF.

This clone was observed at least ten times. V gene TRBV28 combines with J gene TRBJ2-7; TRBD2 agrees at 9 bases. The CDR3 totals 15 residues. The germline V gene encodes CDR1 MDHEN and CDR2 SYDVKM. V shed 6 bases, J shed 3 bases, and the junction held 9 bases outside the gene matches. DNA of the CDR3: TGTGCCAGCAGCCAAGGGACTAGCATCCTCTACGAGCAGTACTTC. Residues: CASSQGTSILYEQYF.

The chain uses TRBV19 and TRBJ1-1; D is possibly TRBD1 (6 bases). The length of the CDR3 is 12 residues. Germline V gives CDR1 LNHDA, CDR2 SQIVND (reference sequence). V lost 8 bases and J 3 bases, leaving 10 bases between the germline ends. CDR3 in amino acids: CASHGQHTEAFF. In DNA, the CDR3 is TGTGCCAGTCACGGACAGCACACTGAAGCTTTCTTT.

The chain's CDR3 is CASSPRGGLRYEQYF. Written as DNA, the CDR3 is TGTGCCAGCAGTCCCCGAGGGGGTCTGAGATACGAGCAGTACTTC. The chain carries TRBV28 and TRBJ2-7, with D maybe TRBD1 (6 bases). The ends were cut back, 5 bases at V and 4 bases at J, with 18 bases in the middle. Germline lookup yields CDR1 MDHEN and CDR2 SYDVKM. This CDR3 region has 15 residues.

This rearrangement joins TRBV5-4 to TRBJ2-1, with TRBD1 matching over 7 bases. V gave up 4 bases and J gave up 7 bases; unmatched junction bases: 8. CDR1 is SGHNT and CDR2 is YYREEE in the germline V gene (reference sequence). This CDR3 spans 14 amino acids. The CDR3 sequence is CASSVQGVGNEQFF. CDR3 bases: TGTGCCAGCAGCGTGCAGGGGGTGGGGAATGAGCAGTTCTTC.

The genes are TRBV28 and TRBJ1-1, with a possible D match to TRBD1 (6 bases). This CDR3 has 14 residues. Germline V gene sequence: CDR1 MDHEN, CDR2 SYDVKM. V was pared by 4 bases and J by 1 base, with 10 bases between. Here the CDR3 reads CASSYPDRNTEAFF. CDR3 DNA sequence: TGTGCCAGCAGTTACCCGGACAGGAACACTGAAGCTTTCTTT.

The CDR3 DNA follows: TGCGCCAGCAGCCCCTCCGGACAGGCTCTGAACACCGGGGAGCTGTTTTTT. Translating it yields CASSPSGQALNTGELFF. J is TRBJ2-2 and V is TRBV5-1, with 7 bases that match TRBD1. The V gene's germline CDR1 is SGHRS and CDR2 YFSETQ. The J segment lost 1 base and the V segment lost 4 bases, leaving 10 bases of the junction unmatched. The CDR3 is 17 residues long.

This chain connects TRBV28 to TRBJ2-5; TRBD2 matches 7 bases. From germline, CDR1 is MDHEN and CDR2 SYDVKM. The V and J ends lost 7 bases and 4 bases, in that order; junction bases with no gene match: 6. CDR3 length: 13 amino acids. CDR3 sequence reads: CASKKRDSETQYF. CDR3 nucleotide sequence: TGTGCCAGCAAAAAGCGGGATTCAGAGACCCAGTACTTC.

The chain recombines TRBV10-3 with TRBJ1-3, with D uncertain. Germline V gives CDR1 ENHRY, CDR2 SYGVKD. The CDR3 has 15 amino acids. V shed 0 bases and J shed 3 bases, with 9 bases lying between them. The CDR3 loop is CAISESAGDGNTIYF. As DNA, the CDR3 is TGTGCCATCAGTGAGTCGGCAGGTGATGGAAACACCATATATTTT.

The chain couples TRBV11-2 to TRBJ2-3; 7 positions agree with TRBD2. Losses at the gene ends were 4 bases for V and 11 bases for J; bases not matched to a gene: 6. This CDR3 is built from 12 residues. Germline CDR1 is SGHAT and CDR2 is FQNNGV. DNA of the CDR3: TGTGCCAGCAGCTCGATAGCGGGTTTGCAGTATTTT. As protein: CASSSIAGLQYF. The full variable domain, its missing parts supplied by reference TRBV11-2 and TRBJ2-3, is EAGVAQSPRYKIIEKRQSVAFWCNPISGHATLYWYQQILGQGPKLLIQFQNNGVVDDSQLPKDRFSAERLKGVDSTLKIQPAKLEDSAVYLCASSSIAGLQYFGPGTRLTVL.

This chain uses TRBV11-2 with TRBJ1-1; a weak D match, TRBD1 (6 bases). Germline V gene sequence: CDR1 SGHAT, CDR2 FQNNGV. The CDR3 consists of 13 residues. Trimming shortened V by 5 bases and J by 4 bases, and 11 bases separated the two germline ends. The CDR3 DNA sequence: TGTGCCAGCAGCGAACAGGGAGGCACTGAAGCTTTCTTT. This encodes CASSEQGGTEAFF.

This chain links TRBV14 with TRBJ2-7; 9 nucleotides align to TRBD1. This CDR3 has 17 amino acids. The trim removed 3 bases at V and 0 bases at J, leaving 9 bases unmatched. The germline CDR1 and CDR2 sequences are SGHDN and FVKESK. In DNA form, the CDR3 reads TGTGCCAGCAGCCACAATACCGGGACAGGGATCTCCTACGAGCAGTACTTC. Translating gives CASSHNTGTGISYEQYF.

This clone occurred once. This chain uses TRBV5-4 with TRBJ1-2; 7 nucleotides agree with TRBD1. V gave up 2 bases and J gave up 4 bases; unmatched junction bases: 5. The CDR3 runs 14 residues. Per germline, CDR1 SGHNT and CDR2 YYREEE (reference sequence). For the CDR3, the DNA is TGTGCCAGCAGCTTTACAGGGGATACCTATGGCTACACCTTC. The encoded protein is CASSFTGDTYGYTF.

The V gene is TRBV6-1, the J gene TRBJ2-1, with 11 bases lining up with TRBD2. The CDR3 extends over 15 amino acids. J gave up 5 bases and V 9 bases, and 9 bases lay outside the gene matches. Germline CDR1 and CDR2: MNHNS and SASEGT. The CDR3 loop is CASGILAGADNEQFF. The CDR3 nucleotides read TGTGCCAGTGGGATACTAGCGGGAGCGGACAATGAGCAGTTCTTC.

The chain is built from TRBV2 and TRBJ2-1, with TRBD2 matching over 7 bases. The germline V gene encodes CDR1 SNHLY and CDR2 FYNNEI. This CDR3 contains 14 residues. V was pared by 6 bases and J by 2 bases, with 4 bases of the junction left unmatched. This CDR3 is CASRRERTYNEQFF. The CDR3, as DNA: TGTGCCAGCAGGCGGGAGAGAACCTACAATGAGCAGTTCTTC.